The 17 T cell receptor beta chains presented below share a single source sample, sequenced in a study of blood T cell repertoires in COVID-19. Measured with immunoSEQ multiplex PCR; TCRdb has only the in-frame clones, and not every one. The table records over 200,000 clones, around 83% of them present only once. The sequencing sample was made of peripheral blood. These receptors originate from a man at least 80 years old with acute or convalescent COVID-19.

Only a few counts were recorded for this clone. J is TRBJ2-7 and V is TRBV5-1; the match to TRBD1 covers 7 bases. CDR1 SGHRS and CDR2 YFSETQ come from the germline V gene. The CDR3 has 14 amino acids. V lost 5 bases and J lost 0; bases outside the gene matches: 5. The CDR3 DNA reads TGCGCCAGCAGGAAAGGGGACAGCTCCTACGAGCAGTACTTC. Amino acids: CASRKGDSSYEQYF.

The J gene is TRBJ1-2, the V gene TRBV5-5, with unresolved D. The CDR3 consists of 15 residues. In germline, CDR1 is SGHKS, CDR2 YYEKEE (reference sequence). Trimming removed 4 bases at V and 3 bases at J, with 16 bases between. The CDR3 protein is CASSEKPGGHYGYTF. The CDR3, as DNA: TGTGCCAGCAGCGAAAAACCGGGAGGCCACTATGGCTACACCTTC.

The V gene is TRBV5-5, the J gene TRBJ1-2; D not resolved. Germline V lookup: CDR1 SGHKS, CDR2 YYEKEE (reference sequence). V was shortened by 0 bases and J by 8 bases, with 23 bases between the two germline ends. The CDR3 length is 17 residues. CDR3 residues: CASSLAPVGSSGGGYTF. The CDR3 nucleotides read TGTGCCAGCAGCTTGGCCCCGGTTGGCAGTTCAGGAGGGGGCTACACCTTC.

The chain combines TRBV11-2 with TRBJ2-7; 7 bases fit TRBD1. This CDR3 region has 15 residues. The V gene end was trimmed by 6 bases and the J gene end by 2 bases; junction bases not matched to a gene: 10. CDR1 and CDR2 (germline): SGHAT, FQNNGV. CDR3 DNA sequence: TGTGCCAGCAGACCTCGACGGGACAGACCCTACGAGCAGTACTTC. Protein product: CASRPRRDRPYEQYF. Supplemented by reference TRBV11-2 and TRBJ2-7, the full variable domain reads EAGVAQSPRYKIIEKRQSVAFWCNPISGHATLYWYQQILGQGPKLLIQFQNNGVVDDSQLPKDRFSAERLKGVDSTLKIQPAKLEDSAVYLCASRPRRDRPYEQYFGPGTRLTVT.

This sequence joins TRBV30 and TRBJ2-7; a possible D gene is TRBD1 (5 bases). Germline V gives CDR1 GTSNPN, CDR2 SVGIG (reference sequence). CDR3 size: 14 residues. V dropped 2 bases and J dropped 6 bases, with 17 bases sitting between them. Written as DNA, the CDR3 is TGTGCCTGGAGTTTAGGTACGCAGGGTGGCGAGCAGTACTTC. It is translated as CAWSLGTQGGEQYF.

The rearrangement joins TRBV6-5 to TRBJ1-6; tentatively, D is TRBD1 (6 bases). The V end was cut by 10 bases, the J end by 9 bases, with 19 bases between. The germline V gene has CDR1 MNHEY and CDR2 SVGAGI. The CDR3 consists of 14 residues. In DNA form, the CDR3 reads TGTGCCACATATCCAGGGGTGATTAGTTCACCCCTCCACTTT. It specifies CATYPGVISSPLHF.

The chain links TRBV14 to TRBJ2-7; perhaps TRBD2 as D (6 bases). Germline CDR1 reads SGHDN; CDR2 reads FVKESK. The CDR3 covers 11 residues. Trimming left V 3 bases short and J 12 bases short, with 12 bases between. CDR3 sequence: CASSQSSVAYF. The CDR3 DNA follows: TGTGCCAGCAGCCAGTCTAGCGTCGCGTACTTC.

The chain joins TRBV29-1 to TRBJ2-5, with TRBD1 as a possible D gene (5 bases). Germline V gene data show CDR1 as SQVTM and CDR2 as ANQGSEA. V was shortened by 2 bases and J by 5 bases, with 9 bases between the two germline ends. The CDR3 contains 12 residues. The CDR3 region has the DNA TGCAGCGTTGAAAAGGGGCTGGAGACCCAGTACTTC. Protein product: CSVEKGLETQYF.

This chain uses TRBV27 with TRBJ2-7; 7 bases are shared with TRBD2. There are 15 residues in the CDR3. The junction had 7 bases not matched to a gene; V was cut back by 5 bases and J by 0 bases. Germline V lookup: CDR1 MNHEY, CDR2 SMNVEV (reference sequence). The CDR3 bases are TGTGCCAGCAGTCAGGTGCGGGGGTACTCCTACGAGCAGTACTTC. Residues: CASSQVRGYSYEQYF.

This chain uses TRBV7-8 with TRBJ2-7; maybe TRBD1 (5 bases). The CDR3 totals 16 residues. V was cut by 1 base and J by 5 bases, with 18 bases left in between. CDR1 and CDR2 (germline): SGHVS, FQNEAQ. CDR3: CASSLGVGVGVNEQYF. The DNA for the CDR3 is TGTGCCAGCAGCTTAGGAGTAGGGGTTGGAGTGAACGAGCAGTACTTC.

V gene TRBV5-1 combines with J gene TRBJ2-5, with 7 nucleotides matching TRBD2. The CDR3 sequence is 14 residues long. The V gene end was trimmed by 4 bases and the J gene end by 5 bases; junction bases not matched to a gene: 8. Germline-derived CDR1 and CDR2 are SGHRS and YFSETQ. The CDR3 DNA is TGCGCCAGCAGCCCAAGACTAGCTGGCGAGACCCAGTACTTC. It specifies CASSPRLAGETQYF.

The CDR3 reads CASSLAVTSGRLGSTDTQYF. CDR3 bases: TGTGCCAGCAGCTTAGCCGTGACTAGCGGGAGGTTAGGGAGCACAGATACGCAGTATTTT. V gene TRBV7-6 combines with J gene TRBJ2-3, with 13 bases fitting TRBD2. Germline assignment: CDR1 SGHVS and CDR2 FNYEAQ. The trim removed 0 bases at V and 0 bases at J, leaving 9 bases unmatched. This CDR3 is 20 amino acids long.

The CDR3 loop reads CASSYGGYNQPQHF. The CDR3 coding sequence is TGTGCCAGCAGTTACGGCGGCTACAATCAGCCCCAGCATTTT. This chain uses TRBV6-6 with TRBJ1-5, with D unclear. Trimming took 2 bases from V and 3 from J, leaving 8 bases between them. The CDR3 covers 14 residues. CDR1 and CDR2 (germline): MNHNY, SVGAGI (reference sequence).

The chain recombines TRBV6-5 with TRBJ1-5, with D tentatively TRBD1 (6 bases). The CDR3 has 14 amino acids. The V end was cut by 5 bases, the J end by 3 bases, with 11 bases between. CDR1 is MNHEY and CDR2 is SVGAGI in the germline V gene. DNA of the CDR3: TGTGCCAGCAGTAAACAGGGTTACAATCAGCCCCAGCATTTT. Protein: CASSKQGYNQPQHF.

The chain joins TRBV9 to TRBJ2-2, with unresolved D. The CDR3 spans 14 residues. V shed 0 bases and J shed 3 bases, with 6 bases lying between them. Germline values: CDR1 SGDLS, CDR2 YYNGEE. The CDR3 nucleotides are TGTGCCAGCAGCGTAGACAGAGACACCGGGGAGCTGTTTTTT. It specifies CASSVDRDTGELFF.

V is TRBV2 and J is TRBJ2-3, with a possible D match to TRBD1 (5 bases). CDR1 and CDR2 from the germline V gene are SNHLY and FYNNEI. The length of the CDR3 is 18 residues. The V end was cut by 6 bases, the J end by 4 bases, with 26 bases between. The CDR3 sequence: CASSHKLFQGYLSDTQYF. Written as DNA, the CDR3 is TGTGCCAGCAGCCACAAACTTTTCCAGGGTTATCTATCAGATACGCAGTATTTT.

V gene TRBV11-3 combines with J gene TRBJ2-7; 12 nucleotides align to TRBD2. This CDR3 has 19 residues. V was clipped by 0 bases and J by 3 bases; unmatched bases: 12. The germline CDR1 and CDR2 sequences are SGHNT and YENEEA. Here the CDR3 reads CASSLDDGGTSGRFYEQYF. CDR3 DNA: TGTGCCAGCAGCTTAGATGACGGAGGAACTAGCGGGAGGTTCTACGAGCAGTACTTC.